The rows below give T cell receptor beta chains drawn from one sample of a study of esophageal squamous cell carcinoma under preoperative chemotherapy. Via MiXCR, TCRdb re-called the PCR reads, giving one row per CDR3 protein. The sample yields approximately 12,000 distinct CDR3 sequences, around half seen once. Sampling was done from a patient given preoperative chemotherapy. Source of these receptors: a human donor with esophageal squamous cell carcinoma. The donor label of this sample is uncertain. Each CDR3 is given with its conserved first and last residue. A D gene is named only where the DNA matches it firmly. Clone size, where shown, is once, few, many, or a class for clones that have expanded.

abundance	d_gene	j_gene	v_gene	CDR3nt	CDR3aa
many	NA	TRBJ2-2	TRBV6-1	TGTGCCAGCCTAAGATTGGGGAACACCGGGGAGCTGTTTTTT	CASLRLGNTGELFF
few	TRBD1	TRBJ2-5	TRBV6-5	TGTGCCAGCAGTTTGACAGGGGATGTCGAGACCCAGTACTTC	CASSLTGDVETQYF
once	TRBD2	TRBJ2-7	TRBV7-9	TGTGCCAGCAGCTTACGGGAGGCCTCCTACGAGCAGTACTTC	CASSLREASYEQYF
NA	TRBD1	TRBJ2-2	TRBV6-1	TGTGCCAGCAGACTCCAGGGACAGGCGATTAAGGAGCTGTTTTTT	CASRLQGQAIKELFF
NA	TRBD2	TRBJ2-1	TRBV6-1	TGTGCCAGCCGACTAGCGGGAGGTTCAACCTACAATGAGCAGTTCTTC	CASRLAGGSTYNEQFF
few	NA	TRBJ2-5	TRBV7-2	TGTGCCAGCAGCGGACGGAAGGGGGAGACCCAGTACTTC	CASSGRKGETQYF
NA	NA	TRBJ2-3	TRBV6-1	TGTGCCAGCAGTCCCCCACCGGCGCAGTATTTT	CASSPPPAQYF
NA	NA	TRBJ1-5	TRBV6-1	TGTGCCAGCAGTGAAGGAGGGATAGTGCAGCCCCAGCATTTT	CASSEGGIVQPQHF
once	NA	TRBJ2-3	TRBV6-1	TGTGCCAGCAGCGACAGACCTAGGGATACGCAGTATTTT	CASSDRPRDTQYF
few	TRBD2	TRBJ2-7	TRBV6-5	TGTGCCAGCAGTTACTCGACCCCGGGCCGGGGGGGCTACGAGCAGTACTTC	CASSYSTPGRGGYEQYF
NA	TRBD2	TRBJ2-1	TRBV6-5	TGTGCCAGCAGTTACTCGGCGGGGGGGACGAATGAGCAGTTCTTC	CASSYSAGGTNEQFF
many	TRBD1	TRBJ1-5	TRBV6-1	TGTGCCAGCAGGCGGGACAGACAGGGCAGCAATCAGCCCCAGCATTTT	CASRRDRQGSNQPQHF
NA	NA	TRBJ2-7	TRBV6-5	TGTGCCAGCAGTTACGTCAACGAGCAGTACTTC	CASSYVNEQYF
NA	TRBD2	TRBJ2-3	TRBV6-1	TGTGCCAGCGGTCCGGGGGGGGGGGCCAAAGACATGCAGTATTTC	CASGPGGGAKDMQYF
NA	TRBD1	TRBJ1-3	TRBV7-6	TGTGCCAGCAGCCAAAGGGGGCCGGGAAACACCATATATTTT	CASSQRGPGNTIYF
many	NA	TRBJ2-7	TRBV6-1	TGTGCCAGCAGGATAACAGGGACCTACGAGCAGTACTTC	CASRITGTYEQYF
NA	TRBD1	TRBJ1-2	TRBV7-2	TGTGCCAGCGGAACCTTGACAGGGTCCACCTTC	CASGTLTGSTF